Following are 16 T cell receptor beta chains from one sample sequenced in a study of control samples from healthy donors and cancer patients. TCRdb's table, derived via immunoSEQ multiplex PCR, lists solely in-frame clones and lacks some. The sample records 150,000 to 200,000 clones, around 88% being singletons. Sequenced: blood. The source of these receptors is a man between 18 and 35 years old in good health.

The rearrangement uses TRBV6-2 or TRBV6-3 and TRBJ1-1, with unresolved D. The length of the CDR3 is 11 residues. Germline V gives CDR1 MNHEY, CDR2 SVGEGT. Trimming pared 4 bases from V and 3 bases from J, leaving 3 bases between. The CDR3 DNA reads TGTGCCAGCAGTTTAGACACTGAAGCTTTCTTT. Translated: CASSLDTEAFF.

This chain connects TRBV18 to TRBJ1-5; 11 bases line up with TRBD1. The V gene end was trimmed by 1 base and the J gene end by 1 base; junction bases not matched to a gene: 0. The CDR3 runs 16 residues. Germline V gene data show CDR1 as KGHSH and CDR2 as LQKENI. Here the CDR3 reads CASSPRDRGSNQPQHF. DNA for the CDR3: TGTGCCAGCTCACCACGGGACAGGGGGAGCAATCAGCCCCAGCATTTT.

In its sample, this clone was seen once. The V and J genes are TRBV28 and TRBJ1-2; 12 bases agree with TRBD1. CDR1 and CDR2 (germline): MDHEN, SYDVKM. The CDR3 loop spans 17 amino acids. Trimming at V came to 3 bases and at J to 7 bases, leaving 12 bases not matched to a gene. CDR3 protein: CASSLQGQGALLRGYTF. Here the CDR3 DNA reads TGTGCCAGCAGTTTGCAGGGACAGGGGGCTCTCCTGCGTGGCTACACCTTC.

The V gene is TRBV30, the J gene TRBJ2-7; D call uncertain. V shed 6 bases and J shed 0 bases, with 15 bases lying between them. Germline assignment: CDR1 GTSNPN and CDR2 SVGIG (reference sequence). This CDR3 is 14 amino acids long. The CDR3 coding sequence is TGTGCCTGTACGGGCCTCACGGGCTCCTACGAGCAGTACTTC. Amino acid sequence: CACTGLTGSYEQYF.

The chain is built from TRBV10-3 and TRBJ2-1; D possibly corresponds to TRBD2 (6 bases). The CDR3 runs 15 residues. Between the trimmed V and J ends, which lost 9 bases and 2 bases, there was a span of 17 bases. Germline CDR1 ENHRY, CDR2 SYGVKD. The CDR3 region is CAIEGHGSTYNEQFF. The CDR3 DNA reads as TGTGCCATAGAGGGGCACGGGAGCACCTACAATGAGCAGTTCTTC.

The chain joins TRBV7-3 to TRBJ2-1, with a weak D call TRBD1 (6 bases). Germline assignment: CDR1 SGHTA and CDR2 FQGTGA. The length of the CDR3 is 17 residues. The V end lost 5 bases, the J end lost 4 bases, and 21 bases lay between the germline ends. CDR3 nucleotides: TGTGCCAGCAGCGCCCAGACAGGTCCCTACCTTTACAATGAGCAGTTCTTC. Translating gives CASSAQTGPYLYNEQFF.

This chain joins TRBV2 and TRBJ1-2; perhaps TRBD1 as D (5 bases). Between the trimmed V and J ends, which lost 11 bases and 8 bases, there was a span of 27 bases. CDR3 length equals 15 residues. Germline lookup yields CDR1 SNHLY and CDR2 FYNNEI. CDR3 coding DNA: TGTGCCGCTCGCAGGAGGGGCAATTACGTAGGCGGCTACACCTTC. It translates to CAARRRGNYVGGYTF.

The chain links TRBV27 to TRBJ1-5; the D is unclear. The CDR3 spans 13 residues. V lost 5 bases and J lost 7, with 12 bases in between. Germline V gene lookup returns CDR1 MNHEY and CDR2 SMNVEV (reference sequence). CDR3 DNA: TGTGCCAGCAGTATAGGACCTGACCAGCCCCAGCATTTT. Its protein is CASSIGPDQPQHF.

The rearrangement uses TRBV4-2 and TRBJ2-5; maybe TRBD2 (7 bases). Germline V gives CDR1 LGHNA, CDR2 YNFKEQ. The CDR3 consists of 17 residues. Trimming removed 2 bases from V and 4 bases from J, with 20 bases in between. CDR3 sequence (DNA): TGTGCCAGCAGCCAAACTTTCCGGGGGGCCTCTGTAGAGACCCAGTACTTC. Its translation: CASSQTFRGASVETQYF.

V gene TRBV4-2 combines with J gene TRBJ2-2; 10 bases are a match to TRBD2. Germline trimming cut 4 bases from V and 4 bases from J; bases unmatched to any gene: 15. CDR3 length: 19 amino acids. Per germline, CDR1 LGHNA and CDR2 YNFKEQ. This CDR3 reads CASSPWTSGNPEGTGELFF. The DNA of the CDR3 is TGTGCCAGCAGCCCCTGGACTAGCGGTAACCCAGAGGGCACCGGGGAGCTGTTTTTT.

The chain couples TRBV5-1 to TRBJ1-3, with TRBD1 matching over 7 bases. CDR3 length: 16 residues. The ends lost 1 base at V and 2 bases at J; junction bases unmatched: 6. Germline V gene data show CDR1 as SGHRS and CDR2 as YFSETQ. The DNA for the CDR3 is TGCGCCAGCAGCTTGTCAGGGGGAGAAGCTGGAAACACCATATATTTT. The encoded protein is CASSLSGGEAGNTIYF. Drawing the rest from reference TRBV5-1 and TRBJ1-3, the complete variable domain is KAGVTQTPRYLIKTRGQQVTLSCSPISGHRSVSWYQQTPGQGLQFLFEYFSETQRNKGNFPGRFSGRQFSNSRSEMNVSTLELGDSALYLCASSLSGGEAGNTIYFGEGSWLTVV.

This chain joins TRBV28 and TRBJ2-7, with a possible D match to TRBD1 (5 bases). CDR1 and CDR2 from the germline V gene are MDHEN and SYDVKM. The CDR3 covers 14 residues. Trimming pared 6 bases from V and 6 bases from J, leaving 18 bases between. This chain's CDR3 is CASSQGAEIIEQYF. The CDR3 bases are TGTGCCAGCAGCCAAGGGGCCGAAATAATCGAGCAGTACTTC.

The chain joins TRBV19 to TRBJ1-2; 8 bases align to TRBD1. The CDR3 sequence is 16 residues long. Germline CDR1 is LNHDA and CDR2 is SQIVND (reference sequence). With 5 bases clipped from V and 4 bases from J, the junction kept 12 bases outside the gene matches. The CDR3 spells CASSVTGQGSGYGYTF. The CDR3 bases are TGTGCCAGTAGTGTGACCGGACAGGGTTCGGGCTATGGCTACACCTTC.

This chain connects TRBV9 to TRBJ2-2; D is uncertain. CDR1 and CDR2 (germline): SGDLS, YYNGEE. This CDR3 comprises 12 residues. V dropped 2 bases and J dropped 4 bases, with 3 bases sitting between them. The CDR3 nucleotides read TGTGCCAGCAGCGTTCGCACCGGGGAGCTGTTTTTT. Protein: CASSVRTGELFF.

The CDR3 protein is CASSLFPQDEQYF. The CDR3 DNA reads TGTGCCAGCAGCTTATTCCCCCAGGACGAGCAGTACTTC. V usage is TRBV7-7 and J usage is TRBJ2-7; D uncertain. Germline loops: CDR1 SSHAT, CDR2 FNYEAQ (reference sequence). The CDR3 runs to 13 residues. V lost 2 bases, J lost 5 bases, and 10 bases lay in between.

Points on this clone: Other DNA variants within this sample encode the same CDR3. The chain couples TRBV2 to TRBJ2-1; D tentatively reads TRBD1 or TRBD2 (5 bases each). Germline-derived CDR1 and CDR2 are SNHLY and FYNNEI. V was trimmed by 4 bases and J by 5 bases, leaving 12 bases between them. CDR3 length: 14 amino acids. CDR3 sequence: CASSGDRRHNEQFF. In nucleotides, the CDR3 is TGTGCCAGCAGTGGGGACCGCAGGCACAATGAGCAGTTCTTC. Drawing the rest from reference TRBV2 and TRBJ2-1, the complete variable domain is EPEVTQTPSHQVTQMGQEVILRCVPISNHLYFYWYRQILGQKVEFLVSFYNNEISEKSEIFDDQFSVERPDGSNFTLKIRSTKLEDSAMYFCASSGDRRHNEQFFGPGTRLTVL.